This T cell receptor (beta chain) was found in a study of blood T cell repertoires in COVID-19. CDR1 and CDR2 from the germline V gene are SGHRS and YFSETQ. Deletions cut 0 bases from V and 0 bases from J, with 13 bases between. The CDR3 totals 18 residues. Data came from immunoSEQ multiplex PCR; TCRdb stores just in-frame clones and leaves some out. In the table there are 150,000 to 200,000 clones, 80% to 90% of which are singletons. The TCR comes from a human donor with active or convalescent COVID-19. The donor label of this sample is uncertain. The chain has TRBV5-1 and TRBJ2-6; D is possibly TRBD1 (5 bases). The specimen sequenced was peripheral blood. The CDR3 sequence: CASSLEQGSSSGANVLTF. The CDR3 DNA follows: TGCGCCAGCAGCTTGGAGCAGGGCTCAAGCTCTGGGGCCAACGTCCTGACTTTC.